This T cell receptor beta chain comes out of a study of regulatory T cells in long-lasting Graves disease. The J segment lost 2 bases and the V segment lost 0 bases, leaving 5 bases of the junction unmatched. Germline CDR1 and CDR2: LGHNA and YSLEER. The CDR3 consists of 18 residues. This clonotype was detected a few times. The sample's time point: newly diagnosed GD, antithyroid drugs for less than 3 months. Following extraction of RNA from PBMCs, that RNA was used to make the TCR library. The TCR beta library used iRepertoire HTBI primers with Arm-PCR amplification of CDR3. TCRdb reprocessed the multiplex PCR reads with MiXCR, giving one entry per CDR3 protein. This sample yields about 500,000 distinct CDR3 sequences, of which 12% are seen a single time; around 9.3% belongs to the top ten. This sample also appeared in a second study, on T cells in Graves' hyperthyroidism and ophthalmopathy.

The sample in question was peripheral blood mononuclear cells (PBMCs), obtained at new diagnosis, from a patient treated with antithyroid drugs. The rearrangement uses TRBV4-3 and TRBJ2-1; 12 bases fit TRBD2. The sequence derives from a woman aged 25 to 39 with Graves disease. The CDR3 DNA is TGCGCCAGCAGCCAAGAGCGAGGACTAGCGGGAACCTACAATGAGCAGTTCTTC. It encodes CASSQERGLAGTYNEQFF.